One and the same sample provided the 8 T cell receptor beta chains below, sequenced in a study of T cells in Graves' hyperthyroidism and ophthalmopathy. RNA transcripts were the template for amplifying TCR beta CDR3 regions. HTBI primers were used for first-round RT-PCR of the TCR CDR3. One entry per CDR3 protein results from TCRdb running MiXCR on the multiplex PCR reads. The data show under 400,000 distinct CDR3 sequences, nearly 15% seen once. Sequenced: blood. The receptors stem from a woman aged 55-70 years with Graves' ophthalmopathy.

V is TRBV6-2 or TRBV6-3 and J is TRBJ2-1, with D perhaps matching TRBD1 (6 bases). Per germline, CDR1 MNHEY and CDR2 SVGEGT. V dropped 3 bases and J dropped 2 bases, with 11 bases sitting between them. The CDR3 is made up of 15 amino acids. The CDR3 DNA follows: TGTGCCAGCAGTTATGACAGGCAAACCTACAATGAGCAGTTCTTC. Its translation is CASSYDRQTYNEQFF.

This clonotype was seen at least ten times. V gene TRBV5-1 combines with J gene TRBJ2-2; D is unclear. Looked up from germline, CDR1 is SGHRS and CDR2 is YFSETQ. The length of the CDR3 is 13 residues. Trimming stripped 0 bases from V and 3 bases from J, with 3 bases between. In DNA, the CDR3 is TGCGCCAGCAGCTTGGAGTACACCGGGGAGCTGTTTTTT. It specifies CASSLEYTGELFF.

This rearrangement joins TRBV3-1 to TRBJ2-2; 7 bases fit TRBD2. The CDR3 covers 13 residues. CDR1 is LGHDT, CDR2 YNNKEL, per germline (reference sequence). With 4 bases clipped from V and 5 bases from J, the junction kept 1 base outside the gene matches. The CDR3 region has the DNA TGTGCCAGCAGCCGGACTAGAACCGGGGAGCTGTTTTTT. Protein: CASSRTRTGELFF.

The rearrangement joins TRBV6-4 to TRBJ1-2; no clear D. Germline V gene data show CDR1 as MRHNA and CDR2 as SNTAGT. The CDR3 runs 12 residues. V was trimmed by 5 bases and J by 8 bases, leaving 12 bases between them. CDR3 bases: TGTGCCAGCAGTCAGAATACGGGAGGCTACACCTTC. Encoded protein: CASSQNTGGYTF.

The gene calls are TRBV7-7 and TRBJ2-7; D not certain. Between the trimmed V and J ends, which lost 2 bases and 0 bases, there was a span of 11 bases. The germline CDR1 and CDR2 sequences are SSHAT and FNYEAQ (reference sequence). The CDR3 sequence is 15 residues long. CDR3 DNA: TGTGCCAGCAGCTTAAAGGGATTGAGCTCCTACGAGCAGTACTTC. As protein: CASSLKGLSSYEQYF.

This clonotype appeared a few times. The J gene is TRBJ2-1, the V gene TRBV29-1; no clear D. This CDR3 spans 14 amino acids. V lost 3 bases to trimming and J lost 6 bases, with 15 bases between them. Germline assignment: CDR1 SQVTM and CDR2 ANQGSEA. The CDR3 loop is CSVDPASKPNEQFF. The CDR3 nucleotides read TGCAGCGTTGATCCTGCTAGTAAGCCCAATGAGCAGTTCTTC.

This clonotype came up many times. Here the CDR3 reads CSARVGGRGWNEQFF. DNA of the CDR3: TGCAGTGCTAGAGTGGGCGGGAGGGGGTGGAATGAGCAGTTCTTC. This chain connects TRBV20-1 to TRBJ2-1; 9 bases match TRBD2. The V and J ends lost 1 base and 7 bases, in that order; junction bases with no gene match: 8. CDR1 and CDR2 (germline): DFQATT, SNEGSKA (reference sequence). The CDR3 spans 15 residues.

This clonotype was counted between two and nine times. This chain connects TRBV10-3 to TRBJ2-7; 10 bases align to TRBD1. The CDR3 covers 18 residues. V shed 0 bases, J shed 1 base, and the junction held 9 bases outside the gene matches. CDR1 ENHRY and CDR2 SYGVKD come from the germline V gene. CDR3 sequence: CAISESGVRTGGSYEQYF. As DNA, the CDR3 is TGTGCCATCAGTGAGTCGGGGGTCAGGACAGGGGGGTCCTACGAGCAGTACTTC.